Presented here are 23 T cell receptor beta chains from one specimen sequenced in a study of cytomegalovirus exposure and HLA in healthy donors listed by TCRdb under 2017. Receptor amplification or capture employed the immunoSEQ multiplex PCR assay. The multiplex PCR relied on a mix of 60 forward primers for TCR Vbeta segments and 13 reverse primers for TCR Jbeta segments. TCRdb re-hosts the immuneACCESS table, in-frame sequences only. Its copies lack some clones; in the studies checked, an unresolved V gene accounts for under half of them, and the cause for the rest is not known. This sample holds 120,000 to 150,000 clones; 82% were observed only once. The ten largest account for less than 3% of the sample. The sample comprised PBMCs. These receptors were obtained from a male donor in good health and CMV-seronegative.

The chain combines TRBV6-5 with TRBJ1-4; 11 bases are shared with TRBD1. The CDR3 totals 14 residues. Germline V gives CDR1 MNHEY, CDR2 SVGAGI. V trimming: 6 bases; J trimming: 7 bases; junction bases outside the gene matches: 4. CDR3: CASSLGQGGEKLFF. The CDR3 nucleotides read TGTGCCAGCAGCCTGGGACAGGGGGGTGAAAAACTGTTTTTT.

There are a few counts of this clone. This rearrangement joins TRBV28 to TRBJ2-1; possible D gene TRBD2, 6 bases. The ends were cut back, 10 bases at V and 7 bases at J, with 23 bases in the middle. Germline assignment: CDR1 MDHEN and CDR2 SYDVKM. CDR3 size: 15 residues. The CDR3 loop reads CATVGLGTYENEQFF. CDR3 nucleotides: TGTGCCACCGTTGGCCTAGGGACTTACGAAAATGAGCAGTTCTTC. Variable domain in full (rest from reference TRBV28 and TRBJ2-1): DVKVTQSSRYLVKRTGEKVFLECVQDMDHENMFWYRQDPGLGLRLIYFSYDVKMKEKGDIPEGYSVSREKKERFSLILESASTNQTSMYLCATVGLGTYENEQFFGPGTRLTVL.

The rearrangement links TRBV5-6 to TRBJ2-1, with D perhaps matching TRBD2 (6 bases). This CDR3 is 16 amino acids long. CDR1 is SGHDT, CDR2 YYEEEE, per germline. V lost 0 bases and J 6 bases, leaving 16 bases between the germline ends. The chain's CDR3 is CASSLVAGKAGNEQFF. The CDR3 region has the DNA TGTGCCAGCAGCTTGGTGGCGGGAAAGGCGGGCAATGAGCAGTTCTTC. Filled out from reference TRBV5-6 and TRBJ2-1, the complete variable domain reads DAGVTQSPTHLIKTRGQQVTLRCSPKSGHDTVSWYQQALGQGPQFIFQYYEEEERQRGNFPDRFSGHQFPNYSSELNVNALLLGDSALYLCASSLVAGKAGNEQFFGPGTRLTVL.

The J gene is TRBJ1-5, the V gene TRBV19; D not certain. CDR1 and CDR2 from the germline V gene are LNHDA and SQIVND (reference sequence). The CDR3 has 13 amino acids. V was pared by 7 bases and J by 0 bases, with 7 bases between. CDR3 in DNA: TGTGCCAGTAATGCCTATAGCAATCAGCCCCAGCATTTT. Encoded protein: CASNAYSNQPQHF.

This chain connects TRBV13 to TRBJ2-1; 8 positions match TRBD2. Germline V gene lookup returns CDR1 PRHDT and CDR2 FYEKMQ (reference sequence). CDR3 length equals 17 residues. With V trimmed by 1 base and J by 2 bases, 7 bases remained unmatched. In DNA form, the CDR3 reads TGTGCCAGCAGCTTAGAGGGGGGACTAGGGGCCTACAATGAGCAGTTCTTC. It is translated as CASSLEGGLGAYNEQFF.

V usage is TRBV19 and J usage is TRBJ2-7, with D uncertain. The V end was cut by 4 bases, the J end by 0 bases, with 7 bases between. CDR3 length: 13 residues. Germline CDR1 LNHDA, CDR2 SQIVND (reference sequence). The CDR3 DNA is TGTGCCAGTAGTACAGAGAGCTCCTACGAGCAGTACTTC. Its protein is CASSTESSYEQYF. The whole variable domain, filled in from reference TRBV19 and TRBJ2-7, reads DGGITQSPKYLFRKEGQNVTLSCEQNLNHDAMYWYRQDPGQGLRLIYYSQIVNDFQKGDIAEGYSVSREKKESFPLTVTSAQKNPTAFYLCASSTESSYEQYFGPGTRLTVT.

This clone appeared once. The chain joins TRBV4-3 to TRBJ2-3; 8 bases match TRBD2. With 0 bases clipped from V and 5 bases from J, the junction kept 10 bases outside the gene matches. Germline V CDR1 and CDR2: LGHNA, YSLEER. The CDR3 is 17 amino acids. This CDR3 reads CASSQDGAGGIGDTQYF. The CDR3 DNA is TGCGCCAGCAGCCAAGATGGGGCGGGAGGAATTGGAGATACGCAGTATTTT.

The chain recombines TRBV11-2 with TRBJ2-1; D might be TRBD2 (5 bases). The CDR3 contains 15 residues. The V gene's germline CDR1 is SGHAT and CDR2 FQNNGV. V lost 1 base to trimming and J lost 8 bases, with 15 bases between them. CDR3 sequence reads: CASSLGPRPEDEQFF. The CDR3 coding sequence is TGTGCCAGCAGCTTAGGCCCGCGGCCGGAGGATGAGCAGTTCTTC.

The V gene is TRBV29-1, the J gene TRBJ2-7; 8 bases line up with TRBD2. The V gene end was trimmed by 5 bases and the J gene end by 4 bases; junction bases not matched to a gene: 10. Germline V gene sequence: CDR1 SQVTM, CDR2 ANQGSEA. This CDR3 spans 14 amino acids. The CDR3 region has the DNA TGCAGCGTTCTGGCGGGGGGCGGGGGATACGAGCAGTACTTC. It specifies CSVLAGGGGYEQYF.

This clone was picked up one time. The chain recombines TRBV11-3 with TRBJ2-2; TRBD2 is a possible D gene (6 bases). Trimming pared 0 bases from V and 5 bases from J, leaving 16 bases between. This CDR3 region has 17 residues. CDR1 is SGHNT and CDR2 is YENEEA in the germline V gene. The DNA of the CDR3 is TGTGCCAGCAGCTTAGATCGGTTTTTGGGGGGTACCGGGGAGCTGTTTTTT. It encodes CASSLDRFLGGTGELFF.

Here the CDR3 reads CASSEEVTGGEKLFF. As DNA, the CDR3 is TGTGCCAGCAGTGAAGAGGTGACAGGGGGAGAAAAACTGTTTTTT. The J gene is TRBJ1-4, the V gene TRBV25-1, with 9 bases matching TRBD1. CDR3 length: 15 residues. From germline, CDR1 is MGHDK and CDR2 SYGVNS. V shed 2 bases, J shed 8 bases, and the junction held 6 bases outside the gene matches.

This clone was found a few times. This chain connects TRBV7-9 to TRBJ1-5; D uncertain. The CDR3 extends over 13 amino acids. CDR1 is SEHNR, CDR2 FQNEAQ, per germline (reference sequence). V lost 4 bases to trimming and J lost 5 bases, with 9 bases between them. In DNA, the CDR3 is TGTGCCAGCAGCTCCCAAGGAGATCAGCCCCAGCATTTT. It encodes CASSSQGDQPQHF.

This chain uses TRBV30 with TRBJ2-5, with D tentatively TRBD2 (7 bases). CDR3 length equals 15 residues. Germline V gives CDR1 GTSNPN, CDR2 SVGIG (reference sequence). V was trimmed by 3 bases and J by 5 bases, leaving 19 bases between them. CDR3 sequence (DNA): TGTGCCTGGAGCAGAGGGGTGGGAGGGGGGGAGACCCAGTACTTC. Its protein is CAWSRGVGGGETQYF.

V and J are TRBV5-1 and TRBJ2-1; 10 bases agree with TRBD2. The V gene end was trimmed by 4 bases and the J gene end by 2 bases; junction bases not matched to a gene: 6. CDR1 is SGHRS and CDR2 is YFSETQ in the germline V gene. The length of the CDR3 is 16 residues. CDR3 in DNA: TGCGCCAGCAGCACTTTAGCGGGAGGCCCCTACAATGAGCAGTTCTTC. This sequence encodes CASSTLAGGPYNEQFF.

The CDR3 spells CAMGTNYNEQFF. The CDR3 nucleotides are TGTGCCATGGGGACTAACTACAATGAGCAGTTCTTC. The rearrangement uses TRBV10-3 and TRBJ2-1, with 7 bases matching TRBD2. V lost 9 bases to trimming and J lost 3 bases; unmatched junction nucleotides: 2. The CDR3 extends over 12 amino acids. The germline V gene has CDR1 ENHRY and CDR2 SYGVKD.

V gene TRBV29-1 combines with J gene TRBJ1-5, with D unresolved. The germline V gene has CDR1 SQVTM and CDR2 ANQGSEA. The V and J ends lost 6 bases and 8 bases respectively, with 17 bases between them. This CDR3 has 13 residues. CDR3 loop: CSVPAPIEEPQHF. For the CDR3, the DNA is TGCAGCGTGCCGGCCCCCATAGAGGAGCCCCAGCATTTT.

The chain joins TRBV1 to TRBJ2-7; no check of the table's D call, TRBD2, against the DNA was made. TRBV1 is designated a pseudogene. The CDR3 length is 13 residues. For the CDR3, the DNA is TGCACCAGCAGCGGGGGCGGGGGTGGAGAGCAGTACTTC. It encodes CTSSGGGGGEQYF.

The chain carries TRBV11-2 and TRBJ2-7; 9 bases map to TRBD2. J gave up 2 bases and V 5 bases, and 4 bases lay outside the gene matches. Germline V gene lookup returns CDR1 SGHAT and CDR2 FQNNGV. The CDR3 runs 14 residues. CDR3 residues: CASSGSGRAYEQYF. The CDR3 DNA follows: TGTGCCAGCAGCGGTAGCGGGAGAGCCTACGAGCAGTACTTC.

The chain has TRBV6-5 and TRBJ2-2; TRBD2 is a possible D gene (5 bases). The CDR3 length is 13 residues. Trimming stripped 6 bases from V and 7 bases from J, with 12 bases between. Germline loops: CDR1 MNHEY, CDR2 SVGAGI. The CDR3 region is CASRLSGNGELFF. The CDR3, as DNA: TGTGCCAGCAGATTATCGGGGAACGGGGAGCTGTTTTTT.

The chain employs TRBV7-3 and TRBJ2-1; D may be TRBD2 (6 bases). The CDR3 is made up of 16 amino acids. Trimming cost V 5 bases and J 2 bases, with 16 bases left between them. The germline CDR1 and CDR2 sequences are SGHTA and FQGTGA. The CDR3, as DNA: TGTGCCAGCAGCCGGGCAGGCGGGACCACCTACAATGAGCAGTTCTTC. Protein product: CASSRAGGTTYNEQFF.

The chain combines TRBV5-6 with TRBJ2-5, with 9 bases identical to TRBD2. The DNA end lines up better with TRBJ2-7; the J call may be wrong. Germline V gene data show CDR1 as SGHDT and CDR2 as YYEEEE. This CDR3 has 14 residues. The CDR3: CASQGASGAYEQYF. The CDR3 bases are TGTGCCAGCCAAGGAGCTAGCGGGGCCTACGAGCAGTACTTC.

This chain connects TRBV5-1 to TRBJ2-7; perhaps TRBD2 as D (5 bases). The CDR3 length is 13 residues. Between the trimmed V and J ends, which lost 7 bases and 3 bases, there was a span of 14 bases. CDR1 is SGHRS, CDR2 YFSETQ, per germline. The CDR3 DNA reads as TGCGCCAGCTCTCCGACTAACGACTACGAGCAGTACTTC. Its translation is CASSPTNDYEQYF.

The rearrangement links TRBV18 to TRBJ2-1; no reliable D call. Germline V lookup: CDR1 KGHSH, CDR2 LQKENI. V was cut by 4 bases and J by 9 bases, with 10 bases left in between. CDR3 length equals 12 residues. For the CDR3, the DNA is TGTGCCAGCTCACTAACCACTATTGAGCAGTTCTTC. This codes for CASSLTTIEQFF.